The rows below give T cell receptor beta chains drawn from one sample of a study of blood T cell repertoires in COVID-19. Clones were read by immunoSEQ multiplex PCR, and TCRdb kept only the in-frame ones, dropping some. The table has about 200,000 clones, roughly nine tenths seen once. The sample comprised peripheral blood. The receptor source for this set is a woman aged 70-85 years with acute or convalescent COVID-19. CDR3s include the opening cysteine and the closing phenylalanine or tryptophan. A D gene is named only where the DNA matches it firmly. Size is omitted from some rows. Given values are once, few, many or a class for expanded clones.

.	TRBV11-2	TRBJ1-1	.	TGTGCCACCTCGGCGGTTACTGAAGCTTTCTTT	CATSAVTEAFF
.	TRBV7-9	TRBJ2-7	.	TGTGCCAGCAGCTTTTTGGGGGCTCACGAGCAGTACTTC	CASSFLGAHEQYF
.	TRBV28	TRBJ1-2	.	TGTGCCAGCAGGGGCAGGCTCTATGGCTACACCTTC	CASRGRLYGYTF
.	TRBV9	TRBJ1-6	TRBD1	TGTGCCAGCAGCGGACAGGGTTATTCACCCCTCCACTTT	CASSGQGYSPLHF
.	TRBV7-9	TRBJ2-5	TRBD1	TGTGCCAGCAGCTTCGGGACAGAAAAAGAGACCCAGTACTTC	CASSFGTEKETQYF
.	TRBV5-1	TRBJ1-4	.	TGCGCCAGCAGCTCCGCCAGGGGTCGGGATGAAAAACTGTTTTTT	CASSSARGRDEKLFF
.	TRBV11-2	TRBJ1-2	.	TGTGCCAGCAGTTCGTCCCAAAGTATGGGCGGCTACACCTTC	CASSSSQSMGGYTF
.	TRBV5-1	TRBJ2-2	TRBD1	TGCGCCAGCAGCTCGACAGGGGGCTCCGGGGAGCTGTTTTTT	CASSSTGGSGELFF
.	TRBV5-5	TRBJ2-3	.	TGTGCCAGCACCAAACAGAGGGGACAAAGCACAGATACGCAGTATTTT	CASTKQRGQSTDTQYF
.	TRBV11-3	TRBJ2-3	TRBD2	TGTGCCAGCAGCGCCTTTTGGGAGCGGGAGGGCCGGGATACGCAGTATTTT	CASSAFWEREGRDTQYF
.	TRBV6-1	TRBJ2-3	.	TGTGCCAGCAGCGAAGGGCGTTTGCGGGAAGGCACAGATACGCAGTATTTT	CASSEGRLREGTDTQYF
.	TRBV5-4	TRBJ2-1	TRBD2	TGTGCCAGCAGCGGTGTAGCGGGCAATGAGCAGTTCTTC	CASSGVAGNEQFF
.	TRBV5-1	TRBJ2-5	TRBD2	TGCGCCAGCAGCTTGGCCCCTGGTAGCGGGGGCCAAGAGACCCAGTACTTC	CASSLAPGSGGQETQYF
.	TRBV19	TRBJ1-1	.	TGTGCCAGTAGTATGGCGCAGATTCGACTCACTGAAGCTTTCTTT	CASSMAQIRLTEAFF
.	TRBV7-9	TRBJ2-3	TRBD1	TGTGCCAGCAGCTTCGTGACAGGGAGAGCAGATACGCAGTATTTT	CASSFVTGRADTQYF
.	TRBV6-5	TRBJ2-2	.	TGTGCCAGCACCTATTCGCGGGATATCCCCGGGGAGCTGTTTTTT	CASTYSRDIPGELFF
.	TRBV2	TRBJ2-1	.	TGTGCCAGCAGTGATCCAGGGCTCGTTGAGCAGTTCTTC	CASSDPGLVEQFF
.	TRBV7-9	TRBJ1-1	.	TGTGCCAGCAGCTTAGCGTTACAGCCGATGAACACTGAAGCTTTCTTT	CASSLALQPMNTEAFF
.	TRBV5-1	TRBJ1-3	TRBD1	TGCGCCAGCACTATCAGCGAGGGGACAGACCTATATTTT	CASTISEGTDLYF
.	TRBV18	TRBJ1-1	.	TGTGCCAGCTCACCCGCAGTCACGAACACTGAAGCTTTCTTT	CASSPAVTNTEAFF
few	TRBV7-9	TRBJ1-4	TRBD1	TGTGCCAGCAGCTTAGTCCAAGGGACAGGGAATGAAAAACTGTTTTTT	CASSLVQGTGNEKLFF
.	TRBV18	TRBJ1-3	.	TGTGCCAGCTCACCTATACATGAATACTCTGGAAACACCATATATTTT	CASSPIHEYSGNTIYF
once	TRBV5-6	TRBJ2-7	.	TGTGCCAGCAGTGGGGGGAGAGCGTACGAGCAGTACTTC	CASSGGRAYEQYF
.	TRBV18	TRBJ1-6	.	TGTGCCAGCTCGACAAGTCGGAATTCACCCCTCCACTTT	CASSTSRNSPLHF
.	TRBV5-1	TRBJ2-3	.	TGCGCCAGCAGCAACTCCTTTACGGGCACAGATACGCAGTATTTT	CASSNSFTGTDTQYF
.	TRBV10-1	TRBJ1-1	TRBD1	TGCGCCAGCAGTGAAGTAGGGACAGGGCACACTGAAGCTTTCTTT	CASSEVGTGHTEAFF
.	TRBV4-3	TRBJ2-7	TRBD2	TGCGCCAGCAGCCGGGCTAGCGGTTACGAGCAGTACTTC	CASSRASGYEQYF
.	TRBV18	TRBJ2-5	TRBD2	TGTGCCAGCTCACCATTTAGCGGGACCCTTACCAAGACCCAGTACTTC	CASSPFSGTLTKTQYF
.	TRBV3-1/TRBV3-2	TRBJ2-2	TRBD1	TGTGCCAGCAGCTTTTGGGGACAGGGTAACACCGGGGAGCTGTTTTTT	CASSFWGQGNTGELFF
once	TRBV7-2	TRBJ1-4	.	TGTGCCAGCAGCTTAGTCACAGGGACCGAAAAACTGTTTTTT	CASSLVTGTEKLFF
.	TRBV18	TRBJ2-5	.	TGTGCCAGCTCACCACTCCCACTCCGACAACAAGAGACCCAGTACTTC	CASSPLPLRQQETQYF
.	TRBV5-4	TRBJ2-5	TRBD1	TGTGCCAGCAGCTGGAACCCCGGGACAGGGAAGGAGACCCAGTACTTC	CASSWNPGTGKETQYF
.	TRBV25-1	TRBJ1-6	TRBD1	TGTGCCAGCAGTGCTGGGACAGGGTCCAATTCACCCCTCCACTTT	CASSAGTGSNSPLHF
.	TRBV6-5	TRBJ1-2	TRBD1	TGTGCCAGCAGTCCCGCCGGGACAGGCTATGGCTACACCTTC	CASSPAGTGYGYTF
.	TRBV3-1/TRBV3-2	TRBJ2-3	TRBD1	TGTGCCAGCAGCCAATGGGACAGGTACCCGGCAGATACGCAGTATTTT	CASSQWDRYPADTQYF
.	TRBV9	TRBJ2-3	TRBD1	TGTGCCAGCAGCCCAGGGGGCTCTAGCACAGATACGCAGTATTTT	CASSPGGSSTDTQYF
.	TRBV24-1	TRBJ1-1	.	TGTGCCACCAGTGATCCCAATTCTGCGACAGGTGAAGCTTTCTTT	CATSDPNSATGEAFF
.	TRBV5-6	TRBJ1-3	.	TGTGCCAGCAGCTTGGGAGGGGGTGACCTCTCTGGAAACACCATATATTTT	CASSLGGGDLSGNTIYF
.	TRBV7-9	TRBJ1-5	.	TGTGCCAGCAGTCTTGACCGCGGGACCCAGCATTTT	CASSLDRGTQHF
.	TRBV5-1	TRBJ2-5	TRBD2	TGCGCCAGCAGCTTGGGGACTAGCGGGAGGGGAGAGACCCAGTACTTC	CASSLGTSGRGETQYF
.	TRBV6-5	TRBJ2-2	TRBD1	TGTGCCAGCAGTCCTCAGGGGGCGGGCGGGGAGCTGTTTTTT	CASSPQGAGGELFF
.	TRBV5-5	TRBJ2-7	.	TGTGCCAGCAATTTTCCTAGCTCCTACGAGCAGTACTTC	CASNFPSSYEQYF
.	TRBV3-1/TRBV3-2	TRBJ2-1	.	TGTGCCAGCAGCCAAAACTCCCGCTCCTACAATGAGCAGTTCTTC	CASSQNSRSYNEQFF
.	TRBV5-1	TRBJ2-1	.	TGCGCCAGCAGCTTGAACGAGGGTAGGAGCTCCTACAATGAGCAGTTCTTC	CASSLNEGRSSYNEQFF
.	TRBV11-3	TRBJ2-1	TRBD2	TGTGCCAGTAGCTTAGATCAGCTAGCGGGAGTAAATGAGCAGTTCTTC	CASSLDQLAGVNEQFF
.	TRBV2	TRBJ2-2	TRBD2	TGTGCCAGCAGTGGGACTAGCGGGGCCTTGCGGCTGTTTTTT	CASSGTSGALRLFF